A single sample is the source of the 15 T cell receptor beta chains below, sequenced in a study of T cell responses to AZD1222 COVID-19 vaccine listed by TCRdb under 2021. The time point label here, explained by the study, means: about 28 days (+/-7) after the second vaccine dose. The library came from the immunoSEQ multiplex PCR assay. TCRdb obtained this table from immuneACCESS and retained in-frame rearrangements with V and J assigned. These tables miss some clones; where compared with another copy, unresolved V genes account for less than half of the shortfall, and the remainder is unexplained. Present in this sample are 120,000 or so clones, 85% to 90% of which were seen just once. More than 14% of the sample goes to the ten largest clones. The input for sequencing was peripheral blood, taken 28 days after the second AZD1222 dose. Receptor source: an adult who received the AZD1222 COVID-19 vaccine.

The genes are TRBV9 and TRBJ1-2; TRBD1 matches at 12 bases. Germline V lookup: CDR1 SGDLS, CDR2 YYNGEE. CDR3 length: 19 residues. With 0 bases clipped from V and 3 bases from J, the junction kept 12 bases outside the gene matches. The CDR3 sequence is CASSVAGTGGLLGYYGYTF. CDR3 sequence (DNA): TGTGCCAGCAGCGTAGCGGGGACAGGGGGCCTCTTGGGATACTATGGCTACACCTTC. Filled out from reference TRBV9 and TRBJ1-2, the complete variable domain reads DSGVTQTPKHLITATGQRVTLRCSPRSGDLSVYWYQQSLDQGLQFLIQYYNGEERAKGNILERFSAQQFPDLHSELNLSSLELGDSALYFCASSVAGTGGLLGYYGYTFGSGTRLTVV.

The J gene is TRBJ2-5, the V gene TRBV4-1; 8 nucleotides match TRBD2. The V segment lost 1 base and the J segment 5 bases; nucleotides outside the gene matches: 9. CDR3 length: 16 residues. Germline V gene data show CDR1 as MGHRA and CDR2 as YSYEKL. The CDR3 coding sequence is TGCGCCAGCAGCCAAGGAGGGAGACTAGCGAGGGAGACCCAGTACTTC. Amino acids: CASSQGGRLARETQYF.

The rearrangement uses TRBV7-2 and TRBJ1-5, with 10 bases aligning to TRBD1. J lost 6 bases, V lost 5 bases, and 10 bases had no gene match. Germline V gene lookup returns CDR1 SGHTA and CDR2 FQGNSA. This CDR3 has 16 amino acids. CDR3 sequence reads: CASSLGGTGVGQPQHF. The CDR3 nucleotides read TGTGCCAGCAGCCTCGGCGGGACAGGGGTGGGTCAGCCCCAGCATTTT.

The rearrangement joins TRBV11-2 to TRBJ2-7; 11 bases agree with TRBD2. The junction had 5 bases not matched to a gene; V was cut back by 5 bases and J by 2 bases. This CDR3 spans 15 amino acids. CDR1 is SGHAT and CDR2 is FQNNGV in the germline V gene. The CDR3 DNA reads TGTGCCAGCAGCCTGGGACTAGCGGAAACCTACGAGCAGTACTTC. It yields the protein CASSLGLAETYEQYF.

J is TRBJ2-7 and V is TRBV28; D is undetermined. Germline CDR1 and CDR2: MDHEN and SYDVKM. V lost 4 bases and J lost 2, with 6 bases in between. The CDR3 is 12 residues long. For the CDR3, the DNA is TGTGCCAGCAGTTCCCAGACCTACGAGCAGTACTTC. Its translation: CASSSQTYEQYF.

This clone was counted between two and nine times. The J gene is TRBJ1-6, the V gene TRBV5-1; 8 bases are shared with TRBD1. With 2 bases clipped from V and 8 bases from J, the junction kept 9 bases outside the gene matches. There are 16 residues in the CDR3. Germline V gives CDR1 SGHRS, CDR2 YFSETQ. Here the CDR3 reads CASSFYGQGLDSPLHF. As DNA, the CDR3 is TGCGCCAGCAGCTTCTATGGACAGGGCCTCGATTCACCCCTCCACTTT.

The rearrangement joins TRBV9 to TRBJ1-1, with D possibly being TRBD1 (5 bases). The CDR3 sequence is 15 residues long. CDR1 is SGDLS, CDR2 YYNGEE, per germline. With 2 bases removed from V and 2 bases from J, the gap between germline ends came to 13 bases. CDR3 nucleotides: TGTGCCAGCAGCGTGTCAGGGAGTGGAAACACTGAAGCTTTCTTT. Translated: CASSVSGSGNTEAFF.

This clone was found once. Other DNA sequences in this specimen translate into the identical CDR3. The genes are TRBV5-1 and TRBJ1-1; no clear D gene. The CDR3 contains 15 residues. CDR1 and CDR2 from the germline V gene are SGHRS and YFSETQ. V lost 4 bases and J lost 1, with 14 bases in between. The CDR3 loop reads CASSPREGGNTEAFF. Here the CDR3 DNA reads TGCGCCAGCAGCCCCCGGGAGGGCGGGAACACTGAAGCTTTCTTT.

The J gene is TRBJ2-1, the V gene TRBV5-1; D remains unclear. Germline V gives CDR1 SGHRS, CDR2 YFSETQ. The CDR3 has 14 amino acids. V was trimmed by 2 bases and J by 5 bases, leaving 11 bases between them. The CDR3 coding sequence is TGCGCCAGCAGCTTTGTTGCGATGAACAATGAGCAGTTCTTC. Translating gives CASSFVAMNNEQFF.

The chain couples TRBV12-3 or TRBV12-4 to TRBJ1-2; unclear D gene. The V end lost 10 bases, the J end lost 8 bases, and 20 bases lay between the germline ends. The CDR3 is 13 amino acids. This chain's CDR3 is CATENLRARGYTF. DNA of the CDR3: TGTGCCACCGAAAATCTCCGGGCCCGGGGCTACACCTTC.

The chain is built from TRBV27 and TRBJ2-2, with TRBD1 matching over 9 bases. This CDR3 is built from 15 residues. The V segment lost 6 bases and the J segment 6 bases; nucleotides outside the gene matches: 8. Looked up from germline, CDR1 is MNHEY and CDR2 is SMNVEV (reference sequence). The CDR3 region is CASRDHRGRAGELFF. DNA of the CDR3: TGTGCCAGCAGAGATCACAGGGGGCGGGCCGGGGAGCTGTTTTTT.

This chain uses TRBV2 with TRBJ2-7, with a weak D call TRBD2 (6 bases). The length of the CDR3 is 12 residues. The V end lost 5 bases, the J end lost 6 bases, and 11 bases lay between the germline ends. CDR1 is SNHLY, CDR2 FYNNEI, per germline. CDR3 region: CASSRLDSEQYF. The CDR3 coding sequence is TGTGCCAGCAGTCGACTAGATTCCGAGCAGTACTTC. Full variable domain (rest looked up from reference TRBV2 and TRBJ2-7): EPEVTQTPSHQVTQMGQEVILRCVPISNHLYFYWYRQILGQKVEFLVSFYNNEISEKSEIFDDQFSVERPDGSNFTLKIRSTKLEDSAMYFCASSRLDSEQYFGPGTRLTVT.

The chain combines TRBV11-2 with TRBJ1-2; D is possibly TRBD1 (5 bases). V lost 3 bases and J lost 4, with 15 bases in between. CDR1 is SGHAT, CDR2 FQNNGV, per germline. This CDR3 is built from 15 residues. DNA of the CDR3: TGTGCCAGCAGCTTCCGGGACGGGCCTCTCTATGGCTACACCTTC. Amino acid sequence: CASSFRDGPLYGYTF.

The V gene is TRBV19, the J gene TRBJ1-2; D is unclear. Germline lookup yields CDR1 LNHDA and CDR2 SQIVND (reference sequence). Trimming left V 0 bases short and J 8 bases short, with 13 bases between. The CDR3 is made up of 14 amino acids. Here the CDR3 reads CASSIDQRAGGYTF. Here the CDR3 DNA reads TGTGCCAGTAGTATAGATCAACGGGCGGGAGGCTACACCTTC.

This chain joins TRBV7-3 and TRBJ2-6; D not resolved. Germline V gene lookup returns CDR1 SGHTA and CDR2 FQGTGA. Deletions cut 2 bases from V and 2 bases from J, with 13 bases between. CDR3 length: 17 amino acids. CDR3 amino acids: CASSLQPHRTGANVLTF. CDR3 nucleotide sequence: TGTGCCAGCAGCTTACAGCCCCATAGAACTGGGGCCAACGTCCTGACTTTC.